The 17 T cell receptor beta chains listed next were all sequenced from one sample in a study of neurological immune-mediated disorders. TCRdb reprocessed the 5' RACE reads via MiXCR and lists one record per CDR3 protein. The repertoire holds tens of thousands of distinct CDR3 sequences, nearly 3.5% seen once, with under 4.5% in the top ten. The sequenced sample was PBMCs. The receptors were sampled from a middle-aged man with multiple sclerosis.

This clonotype showed up just a few times. The chain links TRBV11-2 to TRBJ2-6, with D uncertain. Germline loops: CDR1 SGHAT, CDR2 FQNNGV. The CDR3 loop spans 15 amino acids. Trimming took 5 bases from V and 1 from J, leaving 9 bases between them. CDR3 residues: CASSLKPSGANVLTF. The CDR3 DNA reads TGTGCCAGCAGCCTTAAACCTTCTGGGGCCAACGTCCTGACTTTC.

This clonotype has ten or more counts. The chain links TRBV25-1 to TRBJ2-1; the D call may be TRBD1 or TRBD2 (5 bases each). The CDR3 totals 15 residues. CDR1 is MGHDK, CDR2 SYGVNS, per germline. V dropped 2 bases and J dropped 6 bases, with 14 bases sitting between them. CDR3 protein: CASSEPGTDFNEQFF. The CDR3 nucleotides read TGTGCCAGCAGTGAACCGGGGACGGATTTCAATGAGCAGTTCTTC.

At least ten counts were recorded for this clonotype. The chain combines TRBV15 with TRBJ2-1; D gene ambiguous. V was pared by 2 bases and J by 0 bases, with 5 bases between. The germline V gene has CDR1 LNHNV and CDR2 YYDKDF (reference sequence). CDR3 length: 14 residues. The CDR3 here is CATSRTDSYNEQFF. CDR3 in DNA: TGTGCCACCAGCAGAACGGACTCCTACAATGAGCAGTTCTTC.

The chain has TRBV20-1 and TRBJ2-1; possibly TRBD2 for D (7 bases). V lost 1 base and J lost 7, with 14 bases in between. Germline lookup yields CDR1 DFQATT and CDR2 SNEGSKA (reference sequence). CDR3 length equals 14 residues. The chain's CDR3 is CSARVPRGGNEQFF. The CDR3 nucleotides read TGCAGTGCTAGAGTTCCCAGGGGAGGGAATGAGCAGTTCTTC.

This clonotype was observed a handful of times. Mismatch with germline at one junction end may stem from a read error. This rearrangement joins TRBV3-1 to TRBJ1-1; 7 bases line up with TRBD1. The germline CDR1 and CDR2 sequences are LGHDT and YNNKEL (reference sequence). The length of the CDR3 is 12 residues. DNA of the CDR3: TGTGACAGCAGCACACAGGGGACTGAAGCTTTCTTT. It codes for CDSSTQGTEAFF.

This clonotype was seen repeatedly, ten times or more. The chain employs TRBV5-1 and TRBJ2-2; 7 bases agree with TRBD1. CDR1 is SGHRS and CDR2 is YFSETQ in the germline V gene. Germline trimming cut 0 bases from V and 0 bases from J; bases unmatched to any gene: 2. The CDR3 extends over 16 amino acids. The CDR3 loop reads CASSLEGTANTGELFF. The CDR3 DNA sequence: TGCGCCAGCAGCTTGGAAGGGACAGCGAACACCGGGGAGCTGTTTTTT.

Ten or more counts support this clonotype. The V gene is TRBV18, the J gene TRBJ2-5; D is perhaps TRBD2 (6 bases). V was trimmed by 2 bases and J by 4 bases, leaving 11 bases between them. CDR3 length: 14 residues. CDR1 and CDR2 (germline): KGHSH, LQKENI. CDR3 nucleotide sequence: TGTGCCAGCTCACCAGTGCCAGCGGGAGAGACCCAGTACTTC. Protein sequence: CASSPVPAGETQYF.

This clonotype occurred many times. This rearrangement joins TRBV12-3 or TRBV12-4 to TRBJ2-2, with 9 bases aligning to TRBD2. CDR3 length equals 16 residues. The J segment lost 4 bases and the V segment lost 3 bases, leaving 6 bases of the junction unmatched. The CDR3 protein is CASSLSAGGGTGELFF. The CDR3 DNA is TGTGCCAGCAGTTTGTCGGCGGGAGGGGGCACCGGGGAGCTGTTTTTT.

This clonotype came up many times. This chain joins TRBV29-1 and TRBJ1-2; 9 bases fit TRBD1. The trim removed 5 bases at V and 5 bases at J, leaving 6 bases unmatched. The CDR3 loop spans 13 amino acids. Germline V gene data show CDR1 as SQVTM and CDR2 as ANQGSEA. The CDR3 loop reads CSVTGGAGYGYTF. In DNA form, the CDR3 reads TGCAGCGTTACAGGGGGCGCAGGATATGGCTACACCTTC.

This clonotype was detected ten times or more. The V gene is TRBV12-3 or TRBV12-4, the J gene TRBJ1-1; D not resolved. Between the trimmed V and J ends, which lost 5 bases and 5 bases, there was a span of 12 bases. The CDR3 length is 13 residues. CDR3 region: CASSPYLSTEAFF. The CDR3, as DNA: TGTGCCAGCAGTCCCTACCTCTCAACTGAAGCTTTCTTT.

Regarding this clonotype: A much larger clone differs by one base, so this may be a read error. V usage is TRBV7-9 and J usage is TRBJ2-3; perhaps TRBD1 as D (6 bases). Germline V gene lookup returns CDR1 SEHNR and CDR2 FQNEAQ (reference sequence). CDR3 size: 15 residues. The CDR3 DNA follows: TGTGCCAGCAGCCCAGGGGTCGGAGGCACATATACGCAGTATTTT. It yields the protein CASSPGVGGTYTQYF.

This clonotype was counted at least ten times. The gene calls are TRBV29-1 and TRBJ2-1; TRBD2 agrees at 11 bases. Germline CDR1 SQVTM, CDR2 ANQGSEA. Trimming removed 7 bases from V and 0 bases from J; junction bases left unmatched: 2. The CDR3 length is 14 residues. The CDR3: CSALAGGSYNEQFF. In nucleotides, the CDR3 is TGCAGCGCTCTAGCGGGGGGCTCCTACAATGAGCAGTTCTTC.

This clonotype occurred many times. The chain recombines TRBV7-2 with TRBJ2-1; D possibly corresponds to TRBD1 (6 bases). This CDR3 has 14 amino acids. The germline V gene has CDR1 SGHTA and CDR2 FQGNSA. V shed 4 bases and J shed 9 bases, with 16 bases lying between them. The CDR3 loop is CASSWARTVPEQFF. CDR3 in DNA: TGTGCCAGCAGCTGGGCAAGGACAGTACCTGAGCAGTTCTTC.

This clonotype has ten or more counts. The chain joins TRBV5-1 to TRBJ1-1, with D possibly matching TRBD1 (6 bases). Germline V gene lookup returns CDR1 SGHRS and CDR2 YFSETQ. The CDR3 consists of 13 residues. Trimming removed 7 bases from V and 0 bases from J, with 10 bases in between. DNA of the CDR3: TGCGCCAGCGCAGGGGCGGTGAACACTGAAGCTTTCTTT. Amino acids: CASAGAVNTEAFF.

This clonotype was seen at least ten times. CDR3 sequence (DNA): TGTGCCAGCAGCGTAGAAAGCCACATGAACACTGAAGCTTTCTTT. Its translation: CASSVESHMNTEAFF. J is TRBJ1-1 and V is TRBV9; D gene uncertain. The V end lost 0 bases, the J end lost 0 bases, and 9 bases lay between the germline ends. Germline V CDR1 and CDR2: SGDLS, YYNGEE. The length of the CDR3 is 15 residues.

This clonotype came up many times. The chain employs TRBV6-5 and TRBJ1-5; 7 bases line up with TRBD1. CDR3 size: 16 residues. The germline V gene encodes CDR1 MNHEY and CDR2 SVGAGI. J gave up 5 bases and V 5 bases, and 12 bases lay outside the gene matches. This chain's CDR3 is CASSPRGGGSHQPQHF. The CDR3 coding sequence is TGTGCCAGCAGTCCTCGTGGAGGGGGCTCCCATCAGCCCCAGCATTTT.

This clonotype has at least ten counts. The chain joins TRBV9 to TRBJ2-1, with D possibly being TRBD2 (5 bases). V was shortened by 0 bases and J by 7 bases, with 29 bases between the two germline ends. Per the germline V gene, CDR1 is SGDLS and CDR2 is YYNGEE. The CDR3 loop spans 20 amino acids. This chain's CDR3 is CASSVVFSRFAGDKRNEQFF. The DNA of the CDR3 is TGTGCCAGCAGCGTAGTTTTTTCCCGTTTCGCCGGGGATAAAAGAAATGAGCAGTTCTTC.